The TCR beta chain under discussion was sequenced for a study of blood T cell repertoires in COVID-19. Study-wide context: Both acute and convalescent COVID-19 samples were obtained from the United States, Italy and Spain. Sources were T cells, B-cell-depleted T cells, or PBMCs; the material itself was cDNA or gDNA.

The CDR3 extends over 16 amino acids. Germline CDR1 and CDR2: MNHEY and SMNVEV (reference sequence). V was shortened by 2 bases and J by 3 bases, with 16 bases between the two germline ends. The authors' processing: Estimates of nucleated cell counts were drawn from the amplification of reference gene primers. Generated by immunoSEQ multiplex PCR, the TCRdb table keeps only in-frame clones and is missing some. The D gene and trimming were derived from the DNA, and the V and J assignments and clone size from that table. The data show over 75,000 clones, approximately 82% seen once. The receptor comes from a man aged 70-80 years with acute or convalescent COVID-19. Sequencing was done on a sample of peripheral blood. This sequence joins TRBV27 and TRBJ1-1, with D perhaps matching TRBD1 (5 bases). The CDR3 DNA sequence: TGTGCCAGCAGTTTACGGAAAAGGGGTTTGTACACTGAAGCTTTCTTT. It translates to CASSLRKRGLYTEAFF.